The clone carrying this TCR beta chain occurred many times. Its specificity is unknown. The data were taken from a study of T cell repertoires in cytomegalovirus infection. Looking at the study overall: It can be stated that public TCR beta signatures indicated CMV infection as well as a matching HLA type. Study findings and constraints: Clonotype analysis showed dominance of the ex vivo response by HLA-C-restricted CMV-specific TCR beta clonotypes.

TCRdb ran MiXCR on the reads and lists one entry per CDR3 protein. The sample shows hundreds of thousands of distinct CDR3 sequences, less than 35% of them seen only once. The J segment lost 5 bases and the V segment lost 1 base, leaving 10 bases of the junction unmatched. The CDR3 extends over 18 amino acids. The germline gives CDR1 SGHVS, CDR2 FNYEAQ. The sequencing used cultured CD8+ T cells from PBMCs, collected from culture after CMV antigen stimulation. The clonotype comes from a human donor in good health (CMV status not recorded). Some clones in this sample may be carry-over from other donors' samples. The chain has TRBV7-6 and TRBJ2-2; TRBD2 agrees at 10 bases. In DNA form, the CDR3 reads TGTGCCAGCAGCTTAGGACGAGGACTAGCGGTTGAAACCGGGGAGCTGTTTTTT. It codes for CASSLGRGLAVETGELFF.